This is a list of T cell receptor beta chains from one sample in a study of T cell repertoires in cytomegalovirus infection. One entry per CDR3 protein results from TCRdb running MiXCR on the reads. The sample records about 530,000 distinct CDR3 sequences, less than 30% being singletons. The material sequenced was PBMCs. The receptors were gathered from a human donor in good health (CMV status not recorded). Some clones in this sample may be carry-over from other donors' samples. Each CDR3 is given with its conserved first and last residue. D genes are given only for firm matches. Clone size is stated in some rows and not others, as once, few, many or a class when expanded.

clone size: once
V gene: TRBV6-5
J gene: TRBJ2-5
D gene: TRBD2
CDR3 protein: CASSIFGRAGGPVGETQYF
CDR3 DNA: TGTGCCAGCAGTATTTTCGGGCGAGCGGGAGGGCCTGTCGGGGAGACCCAGTACTTC

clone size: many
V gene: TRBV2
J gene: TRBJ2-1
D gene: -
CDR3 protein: CASSEFSGFYNEQFF
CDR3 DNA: TGTGCCAGCAGTGAATTTTCAGGTTTCTACAATGAGCAGTTCTTC

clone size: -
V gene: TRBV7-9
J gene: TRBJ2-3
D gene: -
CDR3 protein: CVLRVSPSGADTQYF
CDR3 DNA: TGTGTCCTCAGGGTCTCCCCCAGTGGCGCAGATACGCAGTATTTT

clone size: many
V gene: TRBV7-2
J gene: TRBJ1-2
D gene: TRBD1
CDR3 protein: CASSRDRGLVGYTF
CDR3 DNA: TGTGCCAGCAGCCGAGACAGGGGACTTGTTGGCTACACCTTC

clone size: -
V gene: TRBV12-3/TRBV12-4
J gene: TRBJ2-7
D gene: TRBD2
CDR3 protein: CASSPRTSGSFNEQYF
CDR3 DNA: TGTGCCAGCAGTCCGCGAACTAGCGGGAGCTTTAACGAGCAGTACTTC

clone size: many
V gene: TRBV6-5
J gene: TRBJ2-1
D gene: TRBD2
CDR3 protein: CASSYPGLAGTQFF
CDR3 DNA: TGTGCCAGCAGTTACCCCGGACTAGCGGGTACACAGTTCTTC

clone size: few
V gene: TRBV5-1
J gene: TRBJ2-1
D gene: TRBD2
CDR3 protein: CASSRGLAGYVEQFF
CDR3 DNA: TGCGCCAGCAGCCGGGGACTAGCGGGATATGTTGAGCAGTTCTTC

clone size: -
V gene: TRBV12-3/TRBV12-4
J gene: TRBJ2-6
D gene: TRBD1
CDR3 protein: CASRHYTGAGANVLTF
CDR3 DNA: TGTGCCAGCAGACATTATACAGGGGCCGGGGCCAACGTCCTGACTTTC

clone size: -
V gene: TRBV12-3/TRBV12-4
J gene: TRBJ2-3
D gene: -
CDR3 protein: CASSSSGITDTQYF
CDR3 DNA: TGTGCCAGCAGTTCCTCAGGAATCACAGATACGCAGTATTTT

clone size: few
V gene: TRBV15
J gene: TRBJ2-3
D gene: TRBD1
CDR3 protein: CATSVQGDTDTQYF
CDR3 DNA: TGTGCCACCAGCGTACAGGGGGACACAGATACGCAGTATTTT

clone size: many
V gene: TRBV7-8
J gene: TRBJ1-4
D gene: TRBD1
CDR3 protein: CASSLGDRRGEKLFF
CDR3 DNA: TGTGCCAGCAGCTTAGGGGACAGGAGGGGTGAAAAACTGTTTTTT

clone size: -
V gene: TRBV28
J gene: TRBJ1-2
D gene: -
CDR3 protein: CASSFLGVKNYGYTF
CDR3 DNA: TGTGCCAGCAGTTTTCTGGGGGTGAAGAACTATGGCTACACCTTC

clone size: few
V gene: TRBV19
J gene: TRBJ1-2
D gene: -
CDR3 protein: CASSIDPSRTDYYGYTF
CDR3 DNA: TGTGCCAGTAGTATAGATCCCTCGAGGACGGACTACTATGGCTACACCTTC

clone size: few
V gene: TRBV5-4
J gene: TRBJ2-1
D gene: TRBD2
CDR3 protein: CASSGRDRWNEQFF
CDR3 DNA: TGTGCCAGCAGCGGGAGGGACCGCTGGAATGAGCAGTTCTTC

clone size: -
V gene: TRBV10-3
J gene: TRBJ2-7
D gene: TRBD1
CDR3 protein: CAISAGQGGEQYF
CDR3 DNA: TGTGCCATCAGTGCGGGACAGGGAGGAGAGCAGTACTTC

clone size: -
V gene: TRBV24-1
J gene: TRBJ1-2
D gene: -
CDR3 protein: CATSPGSNYGYTF
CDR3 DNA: TGTGCCACCAGTCCGGGTAGTAACTATGGCTACACCTTC

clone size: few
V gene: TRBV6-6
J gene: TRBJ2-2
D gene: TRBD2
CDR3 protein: CASSYRSSGRASGELFF
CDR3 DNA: TGTGCCAGCAGTTATAGAAGTAGCGGGAGGGCCTCCGGGGAGCTGTTTTTT

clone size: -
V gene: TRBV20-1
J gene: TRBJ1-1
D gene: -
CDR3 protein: CSARREGGDTEAFF
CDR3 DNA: TGCAGTGCTAGACGAGAGGGTGGGGACACTGAAGCTTTCTTT

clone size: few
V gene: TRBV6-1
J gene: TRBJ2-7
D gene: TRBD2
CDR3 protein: CASSAPGGGTSGSYEQYF
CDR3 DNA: TGTGCCAGCAGCGCCCCCGGGGGGGGGACTAGCGGCTCCTACGAGCAGTACTTC

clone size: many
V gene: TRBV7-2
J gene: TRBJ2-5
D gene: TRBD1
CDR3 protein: CASSSQGLETQYF
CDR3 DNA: TGTGCCAGCAGCTCACAGGGGCTAGAGACCCAGTACTTC

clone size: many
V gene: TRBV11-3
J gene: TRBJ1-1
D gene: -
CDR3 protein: CASSLGGGINTEAFF
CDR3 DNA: TGTGCCAGCAGCTTAGGTGGGGGGATAAACACTGAAGCTTTCTTT

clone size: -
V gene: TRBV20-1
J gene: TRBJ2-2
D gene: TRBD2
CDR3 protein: CSATSGLAGGPGGELFF
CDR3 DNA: TGCAGTGCTACCTCCGGGCTAGCGGGAGGGCCCGGCGGGGAGCTGTTTTTT

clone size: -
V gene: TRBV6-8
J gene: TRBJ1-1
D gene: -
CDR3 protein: CASRGDARNTEAFF
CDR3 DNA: TGTGCCAGCAGAGGGGACGCACGGAACACTGAAGCTTTCTTT

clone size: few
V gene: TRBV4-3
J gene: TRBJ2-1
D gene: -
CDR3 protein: CASSQERLVASSYNEQFF
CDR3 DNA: TGCGCCAGCAGCCAAGAAAGACTAGTGGCCAGCTCCTACAATGAGCAGTTCTTC

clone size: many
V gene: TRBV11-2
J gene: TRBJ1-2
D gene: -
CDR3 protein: CASSLDTDYGYTF
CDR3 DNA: TGTGCCAGCAGCTTAGACACGGACTATGGCTACACCTTC

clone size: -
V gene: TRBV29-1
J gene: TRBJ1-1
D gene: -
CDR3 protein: CSAPLGGKRYTEAFF
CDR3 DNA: TGCAGCGCCCCCCTTGGGGGGAAGCGGTACACTGAAGCTTTCTTT

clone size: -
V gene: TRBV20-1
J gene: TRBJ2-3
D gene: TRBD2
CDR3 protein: CSAPAGGNTDTQYF
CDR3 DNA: TGCAGTGCCCCAGCGGGGGGAAACACAGATACGCAGTATTTT

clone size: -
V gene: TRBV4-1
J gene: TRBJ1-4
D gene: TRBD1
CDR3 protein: CASSRTDRGAEKLFF
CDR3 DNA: TGCGCCAGCAGCAGAACTGACAGGGGGGCGGAAAAACTGTTTTTT

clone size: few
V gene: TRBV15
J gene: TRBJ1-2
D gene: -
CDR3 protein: CATSRDRQIYGYTF
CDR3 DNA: TGTGCCACCAGCAGGGACCGACAGATCTATGGCTACACCTTC

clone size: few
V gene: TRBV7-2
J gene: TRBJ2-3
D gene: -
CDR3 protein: CASSFHGTSTDTQYF
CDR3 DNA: TGTGCCAGCAGCTTCCACGGGACAAGCACAGATACGCAGTATTTT

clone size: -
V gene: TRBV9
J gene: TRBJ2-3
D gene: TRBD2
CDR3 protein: CASSDRGSGYTQYF
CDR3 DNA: TGTGCCAGCAGCGATCGCGGGAGTGGGTATACGCAGTATTTT

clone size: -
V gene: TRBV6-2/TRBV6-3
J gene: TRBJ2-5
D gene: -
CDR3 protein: CASRPAGLGGETQYF
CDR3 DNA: TGTGCCAGCAGACCCGCGGGACTCGGAGGAGAGACCCAGTACTTC

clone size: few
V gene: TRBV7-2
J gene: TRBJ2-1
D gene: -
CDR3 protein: CASSRLDRVYNEQFF
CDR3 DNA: TGTGCCAGCAGTCGACTAGACAGGGTCTACAATGAGCAGTTCTTC

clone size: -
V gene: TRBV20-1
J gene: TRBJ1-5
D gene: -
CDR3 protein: CSVGGAINQPQHF
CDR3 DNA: TGCAGTGTCGGCGGGGCCATAAATCAGCCCCAGCATTTT

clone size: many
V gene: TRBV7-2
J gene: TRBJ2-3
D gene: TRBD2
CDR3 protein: CASSSPAGRALDTQYF
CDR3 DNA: TGTGCCAGCAGCTCACCTGCGGGGAGGGCCCTAGATACGCAGTATTTT

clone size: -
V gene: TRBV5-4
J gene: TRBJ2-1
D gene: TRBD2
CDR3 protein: CASSPGLAGGPNNEQFF
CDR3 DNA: TGTGCCAGCAGCCCGGGACTAGCGGGAGGGCCCAACAATGAGCAGTTCTTC

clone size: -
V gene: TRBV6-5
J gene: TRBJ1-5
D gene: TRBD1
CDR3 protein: CASRTGKDQPQHF
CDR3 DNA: TGTGCCAGTAGGACAGGGAAGGATCAGCCCCAGCATTTT

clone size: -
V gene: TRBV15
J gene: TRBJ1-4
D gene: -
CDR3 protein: CATSSARGANEKLFF
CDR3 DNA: TGTGCCACCAGCTCCGCCCGGGGAGCAAATGAAAAACTGTTTTTT

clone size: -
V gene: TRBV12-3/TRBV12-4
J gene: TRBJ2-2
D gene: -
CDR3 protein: CASTLRDLHTGELFF
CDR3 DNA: TGTGCCAGCACACTCCGGGACTTACACACCGGGGAGCTGTTTTTT

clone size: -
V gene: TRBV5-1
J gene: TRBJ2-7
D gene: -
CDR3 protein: CASRRVQSSYEQYF
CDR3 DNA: TGCGCCAGCAGGAGAGTACAAAGCTCCTACGAGCAGTACTTC

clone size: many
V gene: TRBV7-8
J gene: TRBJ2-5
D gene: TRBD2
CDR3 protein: CASSLSLGAGGETQYF
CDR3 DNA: TGTGCCAGCAGCTTATCGTTGGGAGCGGGAGGAGAGACCCAGTACTTC

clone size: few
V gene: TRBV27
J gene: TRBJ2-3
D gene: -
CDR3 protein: CASSAKTETDTQYF
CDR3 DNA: TGTGCCAGCAGCGCCAAAACAGAGACAGATACGCAGTATTTT

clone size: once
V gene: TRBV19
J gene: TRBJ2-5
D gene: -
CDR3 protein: CASSPSTGIRETQYF
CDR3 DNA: TGTGCCAGTAGTCCCTCCACAGGGATTCGGGAGACCCAGTACTTC

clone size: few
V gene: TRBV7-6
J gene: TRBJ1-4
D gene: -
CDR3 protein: CASSLWNEKLFF
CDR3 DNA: TGTGCCAGCAGCTTATGGAATGAAAAACTGTTTTTT

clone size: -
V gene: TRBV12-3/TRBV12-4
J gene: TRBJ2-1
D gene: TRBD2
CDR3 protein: CASSSRGLAGGRPFF
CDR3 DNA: TGTGCCAGCAGTTCACGGGGACTAGCGGGAGGGCGTCCGTTCTTC

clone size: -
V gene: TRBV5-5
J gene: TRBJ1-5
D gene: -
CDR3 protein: CASSDRHSNQPQHF
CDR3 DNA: TGTGCCAGCAGCGACAGACATAGCAATCAGCCCCAGCATTTT

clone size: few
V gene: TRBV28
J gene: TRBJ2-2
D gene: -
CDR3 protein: CASRGPGSITGELFF
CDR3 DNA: TGTGCCAGCAGGGGCCCAGGGAGTATCACCGGGGAGCTGTTTTTT

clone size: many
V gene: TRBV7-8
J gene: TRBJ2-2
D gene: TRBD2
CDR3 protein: CASSSSGSAVGELFF
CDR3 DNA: TGTGCCAGCAGCTCTAGCGGGAGTGCGGTCGGGGAGCTGTTTTTT

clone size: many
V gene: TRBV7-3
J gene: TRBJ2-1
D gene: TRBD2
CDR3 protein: CASSLTSGRVVFF
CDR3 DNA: TGTGCCAGCAGCTTAACTAGCGGGAGGGTCGTGTTCTTC